These 6 T cell receptor beta chains share one sample of origin, sequenced in a study of Tregs in tolerant kidney transplant recipients. Recipients received nonmyeloablative bone marrow transplants from related graft donors, with transient mixed chimerism. This table comes from immunoSEQ multiplex PCR, and its TCRdb copy is limited to in-frame clones, with some not included. The sample table includes around 30,000 clones. The specimen was CD4+ T cells from blood (PBMCs), collected 24 months after the transplant. The source is a human patient who received a combined kidney and bone marrow transplant. Among the T cells, some may be from the graft donor.

As for this clone: The read gets to within 3 residues of the CDR3 end, and the germline J gene fills in the rest. This rearrangement joins TRBV18 to TRBJ2-7, with TRBD1 identical over 8 bases. Germline trimming cut 1 base from V and 2 bases from J; bases unmatched to any gene: 4. From germline, CDR1 is KGHSH and CDR2 LQKENI. The CDR3 extends over 15 amino acids. CDR3 DNA, as far as it was read: TGTGCCAGCTCACCACGGTCAGGGGGCCCCTACGAG. This codes for CASSPRSGGPYE. The entire CDR3 protein is CASSPRSGGPYEQYF.

Regarding this clone: Sequencing ends 3 residues short of the CDR3 end; the germline J gene provides the rest. V and J are TRBV7-2 and TRBJ1-1; D might be TRBD1 (5 bases). This CDR3 region has 14 residues. The germline gives CDR1 SGHTA, CDR2 FQGNSA. V was clipped by 6 bases and J by 5 bases, with 16 bases between them. CDR3 protein: CASSGGHEGTEAFF. The CDR3 DNA, read in part, is TGTGCCAGCAGTGGCGGACACGAGGGAACTGAA.

In the case of this clone: The read comes to an end 3 residues before the CDR3 does, leaving the germline J gene to fill in the end. The chain combines TRBV10-1 with TRBJ2-2, with 7 bases matching TRBD2. Germline trimming cut 4 bases from V and 1 base from J; bases unmatched to any gene: 3. This CDR3 is 15 amino acids long. The V gene's germline CDR1 is WNHNN and CDR2 SYGVQD (reference sequence). The sequenced part of the CDR3 DNA is TGCGCCAGCAGTGGGTCTAGCGGGAACACCGGGGAG. It codes for CASSGSSGNTGE. The full CDR3 protein reads CASSGSSGNTGELFF.

To note about this clone: The DNA ends 3 residues before the CDR3 does, and the rest of the CDR3 is filled in from the germline J gene. The chain couples TRBV4-2 to TRBJ2-1, with 12 bases lining up with TRBD2. CDR3 length equals 18 residues. CDR1 LGHNA and CDR2 YNFKEQ come from the germline V gene. V lost 1 base, J lost 4 bases, and 8 bases stayed unmatched. CDR3 DNA (partial): TGTGCCAGCAGCCAAGGTCTGACTAGCGGGAGTGGTTACAATGAG. Protein: CASSQGLTSGSGYNE. The entire CDR3 reads CASSQGLTSGSGYNEQFF.

As for this clone: The CDR3 end is not reached by the read, which stops 3 residues before it; the germline J gene fills it in. The chain couples TRBV10-3 to TRBJ1-2; 10 bases match TRBD1. Trimming took 4 bases from V and 2 from J; bases not matched to a gene: 10. This CDR3 is built from 17 residues. Germline assignment: CDR1 ENHRY and CDR2 SYGVKD. The covered CDR3 bases are TGTGCCATCAGTGGTCGGGACAGGGGTGGAGAAAACTATGGC. Residues: CAISGRDRGGENYG. The CDR3 in its entirety is CAISGRDRGGENYGYTF.

A remark on this clone: The read terminates 3 residues ahead of where the CDR3 ends, so the germline J gene completes it. The V gene is TRBV30, the J gene TRBJ2-4, with 7 bases identical to TRBD2. From germline, CDR1 is GTSNPN and CDR2 SVGIG (reference sequence). CDR3 size: 17 residues. With V trimmed by 1 base and J by 3 bases, 12 bases remained unmatched. Incomplete CDR3 DNA: TGTGCCTGGAGTGCCGGGCGAGCGGGGAACCTCAAAAACATT. Residues: CAWSAGRAGNLKNI. The whole CDR3 sequence is CAWSAGRAGNLKNIQYF.